The entry that follows covers one T cell receptor (beta chain) sequence. Data came from immunoSEQ multiplex PCR; TCRdb stores just in-frame clones and leaves some out. The sample shows about 46,000 clones, about 94% of them seen only once. The CDR3 is 15 residues long. Germline V gene lookup returns CDR1 LNHDA and CDR2 SQIVND (reference sequence). Trimming shortened V by 3 bases and J by 4 bases, and 16 bases separated the two germline ends. This sample was taken from a study of siplizumab effects on memory and regulatory T cells. The TCR was taken from a human donor in good health. This chain links TRBV19 with TRBJ2-7; D remains unclear. The sample comprised CD8+ T cells sorted from blood. The CDR3 DNA follows: TGTGCCAGTAGTATTAACGGCGACTTAGTATACGAGCAGTACTTC. This gives the protein CASSINGDLVYEQYF.